The 15 T cell receptor beta chains below come from one sample, sequenced in a study of vaccination and CD4 T cells after COVID-19. Stated treatment: roughly ten-day PBMC culture with coronavirus spike peptide pools or control peptides (ViraFEST assay). Once obtained from cultured CD4+ T cells, the DNA was sequenced using the Oncomine TCR Beta short-read assay. TCRdb re-called the PCR reads with MiXCR, one entry per CDR3 protein. The table shows about 29,000 distinct CDR3 sequences, with about 60% occurring only once. No antigens are known for them. The source was CD4+ T cells from blood, cultured in vitro, collected after SARS-CoV-2 vaccination. Receptors were obtained from a human donor who received a COVID-19 vaccine.

There are a few counts of this clonotype. The chain uses TRBV6-5 and TRBJ2-5; D uncertain. V lost 2 bases and J lost 1, with 11 bases in between. The germline V gene encodes CDR1 MNHEY and CDR2 SVGAGI. The CDR3 contains 15 residues. CDR3 in DNA: TGTGCCAGCAGTTACGGTCCGGCCTTCCAAGAGACCCAGTACTTC. Its protein is CASSYGPAFQETQYF.

The rearrangement links TRBV20-1 to TRBJ1-5; TRBD1 matches at 8 bases. V was pared by 6 bases and J by 7 bases, with 8 bases of the junction left unmatched. The CDR3 has 13 amino acids. Per the germline V gene, CDR1 is DFQATT and CDR2 is SNEGSKA (reference sequence). The CDR3 DNA reads as TGCAGTGCCCGGGACAGGCCCGAACAGCCCCAGCATTTT. Protein: CSARDRPEQPQHF.

The DNA for the CDR3 is TGTGCCACCAGTGCCCCCATGGCGGGGGGGCCGTCCAATGAGCAGTTCTTC. Its protein is CATSAPMAGGPSNEQFF. The chain uses TRBV24-1 and TRBJ2-1; TRBD2 matches at 9 bases. CDR1 is KGHDR and CDR2 is SFDVKD in the germline V gene. The CDR3 is made up of 17 amino acids. With 5 bases clipped from V and 6 bases from J, the junction kept 13 bases outside the gene matches.

The chain recombines TRBV10-3 with TRBJ1-1; no firm D call. The length of the CDR3 is 16 residues. V dropped 2 bases and J dropped 1 base, with 14 bases sitting between them. CDR1 is ENHRY, CDR2 SYGVKD, per germline. The CDR3 nucleotides read TGTGCCATCAGTGAGGGGGAGGGTCTAGGGAACACTGAAGCTTTCTTT. It translates to CAISEGEGLGNTEAFF.

The rearrangement joins TRBV12-3 or TRBV12-4 to TRBJ1-2; TRBD1 matches at 10 bases. V shed 3 bases and J 5 bases; nucleotides not matched to a gene: 3. This CDR3 has 14 amino acids. As DNA, the CDR3 is TGTGCCAGCAGTTTCGAGGACAGGGGGTATGGCTACACCTTC. It is translated as CASSFEDRGYGYTF.

The gene calls are TRBV5-1 and TRBJ2-6; D possibly matches TRBD1 or TRBD2 (5 bases each). With 3 bases removed from V and 0 bases from J, the gap between germline ends came to 13 bases. The CDR3 consists of 17 residues. CDR1 and CDR2 from the germline V gene are SGHRS and YFSETQ. CDR3 in amino acids: CASSWGPTSSGANVLTF. CDR3 nucleotide sequence: TGCGCCAGCAGCTGGGGACCGACGAGCTCTGGGGCCAACGTCCTGACTTTC. The full variable domain, completed using reference TRBV5-1 and TRBJ2-6, is KAGVTQTPRYLIKTRGQQVTLSCSPISGHRSVSWYQQTPGQGLQFLFEYFSETQRNKGNFPGRFSGRQFSNSRSEMNVSTLELGDSALYLCASSWGPTSSGANVLTFGAGSRLTVL.

This clonotype was counted a few times. V gene TRBV7-6 combines with J gene TRBJ2-1; 9 nucleotides align to TRBD1. CDR1 SGHVS and CDR2 FNYEAQ come from the germline V gene. The CDR3 contains 17 residues. Losses at the gene ends were 7 bases for V and 5 bases for J; bases not matched to a gene: 15. The DNA for the CDR3 is TGTGCCAGCACCAAAACAGCTCGGGGACAGGGCCACAATGAGCAGTTCTTC. This gives the protein CASTKTARGQGHNEQFF.

The chain has TRBV9 and TRBJ2-5; a weak D match, TRBD2 (5 bases). Deletions cut 3 bases from V and 5 bases from J, with 17 bases between. There are 15 residues in the CDR3. Per the germline V gene, CDR1 is SGDLS and CDR2 is YYNGEE. CDR3 DNA sequence: TGTGCCAGCAGCGCCGGGCAGCGGCGCCTGGAGACCCAGTACTTC. It specifies CASSAGQRRLETQYF.

This clonotype was seen only once. The chain has TRBV27 and TRBJ2-7; TRBD1 matches 9 bases. With 8 bases clipped from V and 1 base from J, the junction kept 9 bases outside the gene matches. CDR1 MNHEY and CDR2 SMNVEV come from the germline V gene (reference sequence). CDR3 length: 15 residues. In DNA, the CDR3 is TGTGCCAGCCGAGGTCTGGGACAGGGATCCTACGAGCAGTACTTC. Its translation is CASRGLGQGSYEQYF.

This sequence joins TRBV7-2 and TRBJ2-5, with D perhaps TRBD2 (5 bases). V was cut by 4 bases and J by 3 bases, with 15 bases left in between. CDR1 and CDR2 from the germline V gene are SGHTA and FQGNSA. The CDR3 runs 15 residues. The CDR3 region is CASSSRARGEETQYF. The DNA of the CDR3 is TGTGCCAGCAGCTCTCGGGCCCGGGGTGAAGAGACCCAGTACTTC.

V usage is TRBV7-3 and J usage is TRBJ2-5; a weak D match, TRBD2 (5 bases). The CDR3 is 15 residues long. Germline assignment: CDR1 SGHTA and CDR2 FQGTGA. V dropped 0 bases and J dropped 4 bases, with 12 bases sitting between them. DNA of the CDR3: TGTGCCAGCAGCTTAACTGTTAATAGCGCAGAGACCCAGTACTTC. Translated, it gives CASSLTVNSAETQYF.

The J gene is TRBJ1-5, the V gene TRBV30; the D gene is possibly TRBD1 (5 bases). Germline V lookup: CDR1 GTSNPN, CDR2 SVGIG (reference sequence). The CDR3 is 14 amino acids. V was shortened by 0 bases and J by 6 bases, with 12 bases between the two germline ends. The CDR3 sequence: CAWSVRGDVQPQHF. The CDR3 DNA follows: TGTGCCTGGAGTGTAAGAGGGGATGTTCAGCCCCAGCATTTT.

This clonotype was seen a handful of times. J is TRBJ1-5 and V is TRBV10-1; TRBD1 might be the D (5 bases). Germline V gives CDR1 WNHNN, CDR2 SYGVQD (reference sequence). V was shortened by 8 bases and J by 2 bases, with 22 bases between the two germline ends. The CDR3 covers 17 residues. The CDR3, as DNA: TGCGCCAGCCCGAGAGGACATCTATTAGGGTGCAATCAGCCCCAGCATTTT. It codes for CASPRGHLLGCNQPQHF.

The chain is built from TRBV7-9 and TRBJ1-3; tentative D call: TRBD1 (6 bases). Per the germline V gene, CDR1 is SEHNR and CDR2 is FQNEAQ (reference sequence). The V end lost 3 bases, the J end lost 7 bases, and 16 bases lay between the germline ends. This CDR3 has 15 amino acids. CDR3 in amino acids: CASSFTGTVTNTIYF. DNA for the CDR3: TGTGCCAGCAGCTTCACAGGGACCGTCACGAACACCATATATTTT.

The V call is TRBV6-6, the J call TRBJ1-2; a weak D match, TRBD1 (6 bases). The CDR3 is 19 amino acids. V gave up 2 bases and J gave up 2 bases, with 24 bases separating them. CDR1 is MNHNY and CDR2 is SVGAGI in the germline V gene (reference sequence). In DNA, the CDR3 is TGTGCCAGCAGTTACAAGGGAACCGGGGGGCCTAGGTCGAACTATGGCTACACCTTC. Protein sequence: CASSYKGTGGPRSNYGYTF.